A selection of T cell receptor beta chains follows, all from one sample in a study of shared clonotypes between healthy human individuals. This table comes from immunoSEQ multiplex PCR, and its TCRdb copy is limited to in-frame clones, with some not included. This sample carries roughly 2.1 million clones, approximately 94% of them seen once, and the ten largest clones take 1.5% to 2%. The sample consisted of naive CD8+ T cells from PBMCs. These receptors came from a man in his late teens or twenties in good health. Some clones in this sample may be carry-over from other donors' samples. CDR3s leave out the opening cysteine and the closing phenylalanine or tryptophan. Each record gives: V gene, CDR3 protein.

V gene: TRBV13; CDR3 protein: ASSPIPGTSAGEQF
V gene: TRBV28; CDR3 protein: ASSYPSSGSSYNEQF
V gene: TRBV7-8; CDR3 protein: ASSPRGAPTLPTDTQY
V gene: TRBV6-4; CDR3 protein: ASSSSGGSYNEQF
V gene: TRBV4-3; CDR3 protein: ASSPHRVTGELF
V gene: TRBV11-2; CDR3 protein: ASSPVGSSYNEQF
V gene: TRBV23-1; CDR3 protein: ASSQSNATGGIRAANVLT
V gene: TRBV29-1; CDR3 protein: SAHRPGTYEQY
V gene: TRBV7-8; CDR3 protein: ASSIGLLSGAYGNQPQH
V gene: TRBV28; CDR3 protein: ASSLPQEYTGELF
V gene: TRBV28; CDR3 protein: ASSFEREVKNIQY
V gene: TRBV19; CDR3 protein: ASSISGVTEAF
V gene: TRBV6-1; CDR3 protein: ASSVLAASTDTQY
V gene: TRBV25-1; CDR3 protein: ASSGILTAYGYT
V gene: TRBV5-1; CDR3 protein: ASSQTTGGVYGYT
V gene: TRBV28; CDR3 protein: ASSPPGPGGTNNEQF
V gene: TRBV4-1; CDR3 protein: ASSQLLGPGVNQPQH
V gene: TRBV5-4; CDR3 protein: ASSPRTGDTGELF
V gene: TRBV5-1; CDR3 protein: ASSLGPNPNEQY
V gene: TRBV28; CDR3 protein: ASRSGRRPRLYTDTQY
V gene: TRBV7-9; CDR3 protein: ASSLDVSSNEQF
V gene: TRBV28; CDR3 protein: ASSLGTNANEQF
V gene: TRBV5-1; CDR3 protein: ASSSDSPPAGELF
V gene: TRBV5-6; CDR3 protein: ASSSGQARSGANVLT
V gene: TRBV7-9; CDR3 protein: ASSFLDEQY
V gene: TRBV19; CDR3 protein: ASSQGAWDQPQH
V gene: TRBV7-3; CDR3 protein: ASSSTGPSYNEQF
V gene: TRBV28; CDR3 protein: ASRVQGRRNTEAF
V gene: TRBV5-5; CDR3 protein: ASSLGSSSYEQY